Listed below are T cell receptor beta chains from one sample, sequenced in a study of T cell responses to AZD1222 COVID-19 vaccine. The table came from immunoSEQ multiplex PCR; TCRdb's copy has only in-frame clones and leaves some out. The sample includes about 180,000 clones, around nine tenths of them seen just once. Specimen: peripheral blood, collected on day 0 of AZD1222 vaccination. The source is an adult in good health. The CDR3 runs from the conserved cysteine through the conserved F or W. Fields, in order: V gene, clone size, D gene, J gene, CDR3 DNA, CDR3 protein. D genes are given only for firm matches. The size entry is marked missing in some rows and otherwise reads once, few, many or a size class.

TRBV16	.	.	TRBJ2-3	TGTGCCAGCAGCCAATTTGAATCGGGGGCCACAGATACGCAGTATTTT	CASSQFESGATDTQYF
TRBV4-3	.	TRBD1	TRBJ2-1	TGCGCCAGCAGCCAAGATATGGGGACAGGGTTCCACAATGAGCAGTTCTTC	CASSQDMGTGFHNEQFF
TRBV23-1	.	.	TRBJ1-5	TGCGCCAGCATCTTGGGGCAGGGTACTCAGCCCCAGCATTTT	CASILGQGTQPQHF
TRBV15	many	.	TRBJ1-5	TGTGCCACCAGCAGGGGAGTTAGCAATCAGCCCCAGCATTTT	CATSRGVSNQPQHF
TRBV5-4	.	TRBD1	TRBJ1-4	TGTGCCAGCAGCTGGACAGGGACCTTTAATGAAAAACTGTTTTTT	CASSWTGTFNEKLFF
TRBV2	.	.	TRBJ2-5	TGTGCCAGCAGTGCCTTGGAGACCCAGTACTTC	CASSALETQYF
TRBV6-5	once	.	TRBJ1-4	TGTGCCAGCAGAAGGACTTACGAGGGAAAACTGTTTTTT	CASRRTYEGKLFF
TRBV5-1	once	TRBD1	TRBJ1-1	TGCGCCAGCAGCTTAGGACCGGGACAGGAAGCTTTCTTT	CASSLGPGQEAFF
TRBV27	.	TRBD2	TRBJ2-7	TGTGCCAGCAGTTCTACTAGCGGGGCCCCCTACGAGCAGTACTTC	CASSSTSGAPYEQYF
TRBV28	once	.	TRBJ1-2	TGTGCCAGCAGTTTGGGGGCAGTTAACTATGGCTACACCTTC	CASSLGAVNYGYTF
TRBV5-6	.	TRBD1	TRBJ2-5	TGTGCCAGCAGTACCCCCGGGACAGGGGGCCACAAAGAGTACTTC	CASSTPGTGGHKEYF
TRBV21-1	.	.	TRBJ1-5	TGTGCCAGCAGCAAAGTAGTAGGCAGGTACTCGCGCAATCAGCCCCAGCATTTT	CASSKVVGRYSRNQPQHF
TRBV20-1	.	.	TRBJ2-7	TGCAGTGCTAAGACTAGCTACGAGCAGTACTTC	CSAKTSYEQYF
TRBV10-3	.	.	TRBJ1-1	TGTGCCATCAGTGGGGCAGGGCTGAACACTGAAGCTTTCTTT	CAISGAGLNTEAFF
TRBV27	.	.	TRBJ1-1	TGTGCCAGCAGCACCTTGGCCGCGGGACGGATGAACACTGAAGCTTTCTTT	CASSTLAAGRMNTEAFF
TRBV9	.	.	TRBJ1-3	TGTGCCAGCAGCGTATGGGGGTCCAGCTCTGGAAACACCATATATTTT	CASSVWGSSSGNTIYF
TRBV6-1	once	TRBD1	TRBJ1-4	TGTGCCAGCAGTGAAATGGGGACAGTGCCCCAAAAACTGTTTTTT	CASSEMGTVPQKLFF
TRBV7-2	.	TRBD1	TRBJ1-3	TGTGCCAGCAGCTTACAGACAGGGTTGACTGGAAACACCATATATTTT	CASSLQTGLTGNTIYF
TRBV5-1	once	.	TRBJ1-5	TGCGCCAGCAGCTTGGGTAGCAATCAGCCCCAGCATTTT	CASSLGSNQPQHF
TRBV5-5	.	.	TRBJ2-7	TGTGCCAGCAGCTTGTTTGCCGGGTCTGGGGCTTACGAGCAGTACTTC	CASSLFAGSGAYEQYF
TRBV28	.	TRBD1	TRBJ1-1	TGTGCCAGCAGTTTCCAGGGACAGGTGAACACTGAAGCTTTCTTT	CASSFQGQVNTEAFF
TRBV10-3	once	.	TRBJ2-2	TGTGCCATCAGTACACAGGGAAAACTGAGTACCGGGGAGCTGTTTTTT	CAISTQGKLSTGELFF
TRBV7-9	once	TRBD1	TRBJ1-3	TGTGCCAGCAGCTTACTCTCCGGGACAGGGCTTGGTGGAAACACCATATATTTT	CASSLLSGTGLGGNTIYF
TRBV30	once	.	TRBJ1-4	TGTGCCTGGAGTCGGTCGAGGGTAGGAGCTGAAAAACTGTTTTTT	CAWSRSRVGAEKLFF
TRBV5-1	.	TRBD1	TRBJ2-3	TGCGCCAGCAGCACGGGACAGGGGGCCAAAGATACGCAGTATTTT	CASSTGQGAKDTQYF
TRBV7-2	.	.	TRBJ1-5	TGTGCCAGCAGCGCTTCTGGGGTCTTTCCCCAGCATTTT	CASSASGVFPQHF
TRBV9	.	TRBD1	TRBJ1-3	TGTGCCAGCAGCGTAGGTCCAGGGGGCTACCCCCTAGTCTCTGGAAACACCATATATTTT	CASSVGPGGYPLVSGNTIYF
TRBV2	.	.	TRBJ1-1	TGTGCCAGCAGTGAACAAGGGGTCCGCATGAACACTGAAGCTTTCTTT	CASSEQGVRMNTEAFF
TRBV5-1	.	.	TRBJ2-3	TGCGCCAGCAGCTTAAAAACCACTAGCACAGATACGCAGTATTTT	CASSLKTTSTDTQYF
TRBV28	.	TRBD1	TRBJ2-7	TGTGCCAGCACCCGGACAGGGTCCGAGCAGTACTTC	CASTRTGSEQYF
TRBV9	.	.	TRBJ2-1	TGTGCCAGCAGCGTAGCGGGGGGCGAATACAATGAGCAGTTCTTC	CASSVAGGEYNEQFF
TRBV6-5	.	.	TRBJ1-1	TGTGCCAGCGCCAGGGAACGTAACACTGAAGCTTTCTTT	CASARERNTEAFF
TRBV23-1	.	TRBD2	TRBJ2-3	TGCGCCAGCACCCAGGGGGTAGCGGGGGGGCTGGTAACAGATACGCAGTATTTT	CASTQGVAGGLVTDTQYF
TRBV4-1	.	.	TRBJ1-1	TGCGCCAGCAGCGCTTGGGGGGCCGGGAACACTGAAGCTTTCTTT	CASSAWGAGNTEAFF
TRBV2	few	.	TRBJ1-2	TGTGCCAGCAGTGAAGGGGAGAGGTATGGCTACACCTTC	CASSEGERYGYTF
TRBV5-6	.	TRBD1	TRBJ1-6	TGTGCCAGCAGCCCAGACAGGGGTAAGGATTCACCCCTCCACTTT	CASSPDRGKDSPLHF
TRBV4-1	.	.	TRBJ1-2	TGCGCCAGCAGCCAAGATGGGGGTGGGAACTATGGCTACACCTTC	CASSQDGGGNYGYTF